This TCR beta chain was obtained from a study of blood T cell repertoires in COVID-19. In the study overall: Samples taken during acute and convalescent COVID-19 were collected in the United States, Italy and Spain. In each case, the material was cDNA or gDNA derived from T cells, B-cell-depleted T cells, or PBMCs.

This CDR3 region has 13 residues. CDR1 SEHNR and CDR2 FQNEAQ come from the germline V gene (reference sequence). The V end lost 1 base, the J end lost 7 bases, and 10 bases lay between the germline ends. In the original analysis: Counts of nucleated cells, estimated from reference gene primer amplification, were obtained. The data were produced by immunoSEQ multiplex PCR, yet TCRdb's version contains in-frame clones alone and is incomplete. V and J calls and clone size are as listed in that table; D and trimming were resolved from the DNA. The sample has about 99,000 clones; roughly 87% are singletons.

This chain connects TRBV7-9 to TRBJ1-1, with D perhaps TRBD1 (5 bases). The sequenced sample consisted of peripheral blood. This TCR was sampled from a human donor in a cohort sampled during active COVID-19. The CDR3 sequence: CASSLGAGGEAFF. DNA for the CDR3: TGTGCCAGCAGCTTAGGGGCCGGGGGTGAAGCTTTCTTT.